These 9 T cell receptor beta chains originate from one sample sequenced in a study of post-analysis software for immune sequencing data. Built from TCR beta cDNA, the libraries had unique molecular identifiers in them. TCRdb ran MiXCR on the PCR reads and lists one entry per CDR3 protein. The data show about 210,000 distinct CDR3 sequences, around 30% seen once. Study-level findings and limits: Included in a set of roughly five TRBV segments more frequent in patients than controls were TRBV5-6, TRBV5-1 and TRBV20-1.

No antigens are known for them. Material: blood. The receptors shown here come from a girl aged 2-17 years with multiple sclerosis.

The table lists this clonotype with a few counts. This chain links TRBV7-9 with TRBJ1-6; no clear D. This CDR3 has 14 residues. Looked up from germline, CDR1 is SEHNR and CDR2 is FQNEAQ (reference sequence). Trimming cost V 5 bases and J 13 bases, with 18 bases left between them. The CDR3 loop is CASSPLEGTSPLHF. The DNA of the CDR3 is TGTGCCAGCAGCCCTCTAGAGGGAACCTCCCCCCTCCACTTT.

Details on this clonotype: This may be a read error, as it is one base from a much larger clone. The chain employs TRBV5-1 and TRBJ2-6; D is perhaps TRBD1 (6 bases). CDR3 length: 15 residues. The germline V gene has CDR1 SGHRS and CDR2 YFSETQ. CDR3 coding DNA: TGCGCCAGCGGACAGTCCGAAGCTGGGGCCAACGTCCCGACTTTC. Translation gives CASGQSEAGANVPTF. The variable domain in full, completed from reference TRBV5-1 and TRBJ2-6, reads KAGVTQTPRYLIKTRGQQVTLSCSPISGHRSVSWYQQTPGQGLQFLFEYFSETQRNKGNFPGRFSGRQFSNSRSEMNVSTLELGDSALYLCASGQSEAGANVPTFGAGSRLTVL.

The V and J genes are TRBV15 and TRBJ1-6; TRBD1 might be the D (5 bases). Trimming removed 1 base from V and 4 bases from J, with 8 bases in between. The CDR3 is made up of 15 amino acids. Germline V gene sequence: CDR1 LNHNV, CDR2 YYDKDF (reference sequence). The CDR3 region is CATSRGGAYNSPLHF. Here the CDR3 DNA reads TGTGCCACCAGCAGAGGAGGGGCGTATAATTCACCCCTCCACTTT.

A note on this clonotype: An end of the junction differs from the germline gene, which may be a read error. CDR3 bases: TGTGCCGGCAGGCCGCGGGGCCGCTCCTACAATGAGCAGTTCTTC. The encoded protein is CAGRPRGRSYNEQFF. The chain recombines TRBV6-5 with TRBJ2-1; perhaps TRBD2 as D (6 bases). The CDR3 covers 15 residues. CDR1 is MNHEY and CDR2 is SVGAGI in the germline V gene.

This clonotype has only one observation. A much more abundant neighbour one base away suggests this may be a read error. This sequence joins TRBV6-1 and TRBJ2-7, with 8 bases matching TRBD1. With 6 bases clipped from V and 6 bases from J, the junction kept 10 bases outside the gene matches. This CDR3 spans 14 amino acids. The germline V gene has CDR1 MNHNS and CDR2 SASEGT. The CDR3 loop is CASRPTGVLCEQYF. CDR3 bases: TGTGCCAGCAGACCGACAGGGGTCCTCTGCGAGCAGTACTTC.

This clonotype has at least ten counts. The chain couples TRBV4-1 to TRBJ2-5; the D is unclear. The germline CDR1 and CDR2 sequences are MGHRA and YSYEKL. The CDR3 length is 11 residues. With 2 bases removed from V and 2 bases from J, the gap between germline ends came to 0 bases. The CDR3 loop reads CASSQQETQYF. CDR3 sequence (DNA): TGCGCCAGCAGCCAACAAGAGACCCAGTACTTC.

This clonotype has at least ten counts. The chain is built from TRBV12-3 or TRBV12-4 and TRBJ2-3; D unclear. CDR3 length equals 12 residues. Trimming removed 6 bases at V and 4 bases at J, with 8 bases between. The CDR3 DNA is TGTGCCAGCAGAGGTGCGGCAGATACGCAGTATTTT. Translation: CASRGAADTQYF.

This sequence joins TRBV20-1 and TRBJ2-5; 7 bases fit TRBD1. The DNA end lines up better with TRBJ2-7; the J call may be wrong. Looked up from germline, CDR1 is DFQATT and CDR2 is SNEGSKA (reference sequence). This CDR3 has 11 residues. The CDR3 here is CSARSGGEQYF. The CDR3 region has the DNA TGCAGTGCTAGATCAGGGGGCGAGCAGTACTTC.

With regard to this clonotype: An end of the junction does not agree with germline; a read error may underlie this. V gene TRBV5-1 combines with J gene TRBJ2-3, with D unresolved. The CDR3 length is 14 residues. Germline CDR1 and CDR2: SGHRS and YFSETQ. In DNA, the CDR3 is TGCGTCAGCAGCTTGGCGAAGAGCACAGATACGCAGTATTTT. Protein product: CVSSLAKSTDTQYF. Combining the CDR3 with reference TRBV5-1 and TRBJ2-3 gives the whole variable domain KAGVTQTPRYLIKTRGQQVTLSCSPISGHRSVSWYQQTPGQGLQFLFEYFSETQRNKGNFPGRFSGRQFSNSRSEMNVSTLELGDSALYLCVSSLAKSTDTQYFGPGTRLTVL.